This T cell receptor (beta chain) emerged from a study of OX40 agonist ivuxolimab in advanced cancers. Study information: Ivuxolimab, an antibody acting as an agonist of OX40 (CD134), was used to treat patients. Dose-escalation patients had hepatocellular carcinoma, melanoma, renal cell or head and neck cancer. Study findings and constraints: CD4+ and CD8+ blood T cells expanded clonally by week 6 at 0.1 to 3.0 mg/kg.

As for this clone: The antigen is not known.

Libraries were prepared by immunoSEQ multiplex PCR; TCRdb keeps only in-frame clonotypes and omits some of them. The sample holds more than 55,000 clones, roughly 91% seen once. The material sequenced was CD4+ or CD8+ T cells sorted from blood, taken in a trial of the OX40 agonist ivuxolimab. This TCR derives from an adult with an advanced solid tumor such as melanoma, head and neck, liver or kidney cancer.

CDR3: CASSEGGTDTQYF. The CDR3 DNA follows: TGCGCCAGCAGTGAGGGTGGCACAGATACGCAGTATTTT. The chain couples TRBV10-1 to TRBJ2-3; D call uncertain. The CDR3 is made up of 13 amino acids. The V and J ends lost 2 bases and 1 base respectively, with 4 bases between them. In germline, CDR1 is WNHNN, CDR2 SYGVQD (reference sequence).